This T cell receptor (delta chain) derives from a study of TRDV2 sequences in healthy donors (dated by TCRdb to about 2020). Looking at the study overall: About 20 single-cell-derived gamma9delta2 T cell clones spanning the full range of antitumor activity were TCR-sequenced and traced within the bulk repertoire. On the study overall, not on this receptor specifically: Observed TCRdelta repertoires were highly focused, yet clonotype frequency did not correlate with antitumor functional potential of the respective clone. The TCRdelta clonotypes of several highly reactive clones appeared rare, as these clonotypes were not detected in the bulk sequencing data of the respective donors.

Sequences GEAIGNYY (CDR1) and EKD (CDR2) are obtained from the germline V gene. The CDR3, from cysteine to phenylalanine, totals 19 residues. The entry retains the CDR3 DNA only, 57 bases that are in frame from base 1. V is cut back by 3 bases and J by 0 bases, with 7 bases in the junction unmatched. Library construction relied on PCR. Sequenced using an Illumina MiSeq. Regarding the original processing steps: Clonotypes represented by only a single read were excluded when reporting TRDV repertoire clonotype frequencies. TCRdb called clones anew from the public reads via CATT; matching DNA rows were later pooled. These V and J calls rely on TCRdb rather than the paper's analysis. The sample table holds approximately 1,600 delta-chain clones, of which 16% were seen once. The ten largest clones capture around 60% of the sample. As regards this clone: What this receptor recognizes is not known. One base away there is no much larger clone; base qualities are not given.

Complete TCR delta chain (Vdelta2) repertoires were sequenced in bulk to track the frequency of functionally characterized gamma9delta2 T cell clones. Peripheral blood of anonymous healthy donors was obtained by purchase from the Dutch blood bank. The gamma9delta2 T cells analyzed in the study were derived from peripheral blood of healthy donors. The TCR sequence derives from a human donor in good health. The chain was built from TRDV2 and TRDJ3, with 10 junctional bases fitting TRDD3. Sequences were obtained from Vd2+ gamma-delta T cells from blood. The cell subset or site label of this sample denotes: TCR Vdelta2-expressing (gamma9delta2) T cells. The CDR3 region reads CACDLLGDASSWDTRQMFF. The nucleotides read TGTGCCTGTGACCTACTGGGGGATGCGAGCTCCTGGGACACCCGACAGATGTTTTTC.